Sequencing of this T cell receptor beta chain was carried out in a study of blood T cell repertoires in COVID-19. Study-level information: Italy, Spain and the United States were the sources of the convalescent and acute COVID-19 samples.

Profiling relied on immunoSEQ multiplex PCR, and the TCRdb table lists in-frame clones only, not all of them. The sample consists of fewer than 300,000 clones, more than 65% of them appearing once. Germline V CDR1 and CDR2: SGHRS, YFSETQ. The V gene lost 2 bases and the J gene lost 3 bases, with 12 bases spanning the gap. The CDR3 has 15 residues. The chain is built from TRBV5-1 and TRBJ2-1; weak D call: TRBD2 (7 bases). This clonotype was obtained from a woman aged 18-35 years with acute or convalescent COVID-19. Sequences were obtained from peripheral blood. The CDR3 sequence is CASSFREGVYNEQFF. The CDR3 coding sequence is TGCGCCAGCAGCTTTAGGGAGGGGGTCTACAATGAGCAGTTCTTC.